This entry lists 11 T cell receptor beta chains sequenced from one sample in a study of shared clonotypes between healthy human individuals. CD45RO-negative, CCR7-positively selected cells formed the naive CD8 fraction, excluding terminally differentiated effector memory CD45RA+ cells. Sequencing was performed with immunoSEQ multiplex PCR; in TCRdb, only in-frame clones are kept and a portion is missing. This sample has 1.5 million to 2.5 million clones, with about 94% found just once. Sequences were obtained from naive CD8+ T cells sorted from blood. These receptors originate from a man younger than 35 in good health.

The V gene is TRBV2, the J gene TRBJ1-1; the D gene is possibly TRBD1 (6 bases). CDR3 length: 16 amino acids. Germline values: CDR1 SNHLY, CDR2 FYNNEI. Trimming cost V 5 bases and J 2 bases, with 18 bases left between them. CDR3 coding DNA: TGTGCCAGCAGTCTATATCCCGCGGGGGCAAACACTGAAGCTTTCTTT. It yields the protein CASSLYPAGANTEAFF.

This sequence joins TRBV25-1 and TRBJ2-5; the D is unclear. Per germline, CDR1 MGHDK and CDR2 SYGVNS. Trimming removed 1 base from V and 2 bases from J, with 8 bases in between. The CDR3 runs to 14 residues. CDR3: CASSEFQGQETQYF. CDR3 nucleotide sequence: TGTGCCAGCAGTGAATTCCAAGGGCAAGAGACCCAGTACTTC.

The chain joins TRBV28 to TRBJ1-4; no clear D gene. This CDR3 is built from 14 residues. Deletions cut 2 bases from V and 8 bases from J, with 12 bases between. CDR1 is MDHEN and CDR2 is SYDVKM in the germline V gene. CDR3 sequence reads: CASSLVGREEKLFF. The CDR3, as DNA: TGTGCCAGCAGTTTAGTCGGACGGGAGGAAAAACTGTTTTTT.

This clone was detected once. The same CDR3 also results from other DNA sequences found in this sample. The V gene is TRBV5-4, the J gene TRBJ2-5; perhaps TRBD1 as D (6 bases). V was shortened by 0 bases and J by 5 bases, with 8 bases between the two germline ends. Germline V gene lookup returns CDR1 SGHNT and CDR2 YYREEE (reference sequence). The CDR3 totals 13 residues. CDR3 coding DNA: TGTGCCAGCAGCTTGGAGGGGGAGGAGACCCAGTACTTC. Its protein is CASSLEGEETQYF.

The rearrangement uses TRBV2 and TRBJ1-2; D unresolved. Trimming stripped 0 bases from V and 0 bases from J, with 17 bases between. The germline gives CDR1 SNHLY, CDR2 FYNNEI. The CDR3 has 18 amino acids. The CDR3 region has the DNA TGTGCCAGCAGTGAAGCGAGGACGGCTCAGGAGGCTAACTATGGCTACACCTTC. This translates into CASSEARTAQEANYGYTF.

CDR3 amino acids: CATKGSLEKLFF. CDR3 bases: TGTGCCACCAAGGGAAGCTTAGAAAAACTGTTTTTT. This sequence joins TRBV15 and TRBJ1-4, with D unresolved. Trimming cost V 7 bases and J 8 bases, with 11 bases left between them. CDR1 is LNHNV, CDR2 YYDKDF, per germline (reference sequence). This CDR3 is built from 12 residues. The full variable domain, in which reference TRBV15 and TRBJ1-4 provide the parts outside the CDR3, is DAMVIQNPRYQVTQFGKPVTLSCSQTLNHNVMYWYQQKSSQAPKLLFHYYDKDFNNEADTPDNFQSRRPNTSFCFLDIRSPGLGDTAMYLCATKGSLEKLFFGSGTQLSVL.

CDR3 sequence: CASSHDYNEQFF. The CDR3 DNA is TGTGCCAGCAGCCACGACTACAATGAGCAGTTCTTC. This chain links TRBV5-6 with TRBJ2-1; D is ambiguous. CDR3 size: 12 residues. The V gene lost 4 bases and the J gene lost 3 bases, with 5 bases spanning the gap. Germline assignment: CDR1 SGHDT and CDR2 YYEEEE.

V and J are TRBV6-4 and TRBJ1-2; 7 nucleotides agree with TRBD1. The CDR3 runs 13 residues. Germline V gives CDR1 MRHNA, CDR2 SNTAGT. V was clipped by 6 bases and J by 5 bases; unmatched bases: 6. CDR3 nucleotide sequence: TGTGCCAGCAGCGAGGGGGCAGGGTATGGCTACACCTTC. Translation: CASSEGAGYGYTF.

A remark on this clone: This same CDR3 is encoded by further DNA sequences in the sample. The V and J genes are TRBV7-9 and TRBJ2-7, with D uncertain. This CDR3 has 12 amino acids. V was shortened by 2 bases and J by 5 bases, with 7 bases between the two germline ends. Germline CDR1 reads SEHNR; CDR2 reads FQNEAQ (reference sequence). The DNA for the CDR3 is TGTGCCAGCAGCTTATCGTCACACGAGCAGTACTTC. Protein sequence: CASSLSSHEQYF.

The V and J genes are TRBV7-9 and TRBJ2-1; D ambiguous. V lost 6 bases to trimming and J lost 4 bases, with 13 bases between them. The CDR3 loop spans 14 amino acids. CDR1 is SEHNR, CDR2 FQNEAQ, per germline (reference sequence). In DNA form, the CDR3 reads TGTGCCAGCAGGGAGAGCTATTATTACAATGAGCAGTTCTTC. It is translated as CASRESYYYNEQFF.

This chain connects TRBV9 to TRBJ2-1; D possibly corresponds to TRBD2 (6 bases). The V gene's germline CDR1 is SGDLS and CDR2 YYNGEE. This CDR3 is built from 14 residues. Trimming shortened V by 3 bases and J by 8 bases, and 15 bases separated the two germline ends. CDR3 sequence reads: CASSGREKLDEQFF. In DNA form, the CDR3 reads TGTGCCAGCAGCGGCCGGGAGAAGCTTGATGAGCAGTTCTTC.